The 6 T cell receptor beta chains reported below all come from one sample, sequenced in a study of T cell clusters in autoimmune cytopenias. Multiplex touch-down PCR amplified TRB using TRB-A and TRB-B pools in one tube. Using the multiplex PCR reads, TCRdb records one entry per CDR3 protein without DNA. Its table lists about 6,900 distinct CDR3 sequences. TRB was amplified from 250 ng of peripheral blood genomic DNA per sample. The data also belong to a second study, concerning T cell repertoires in aging, cancer and after chemotherapy.

The source material was peripheral blood. These receptor sequences come from a human donor in good health.

Frequency places this clonotype as medium-sized. This chain connects TRBV30 to TRBJ2-3; TCRdb calls TRBD2, which cannot be checked without DNA. CDR1 GTSNPN and CDR2 SVGIG come from the germline V gene (reference sequence). The CDR3 is 18 amino acids. The CDR3 reads CAWRADPGLAVGTDTQYF. The complete variable domain, with remaining parts taken from reference TRBV30 and TRBJ2-3, reads SQTIHQWPATLVQPVGSPLSLECTVEGTSNPNLYWYRQAAGRGLQLLFYSVGIGQISSEVPQNLSASRPQDRQFILSSKKLLLSDSGFYLCAWRADPGLAVGTDTQYFGPGTRLTVL.

The V and J genes are TRBV7-3 and TRBJ1-2; TCRdb designates TRBD1, a call that cannot be tested without DNA. Germline V lookup: CDR1 SGHTA, CDR2 FQGTGA. The CDR3 runs to 11 residues. CDR3 protein: CASSMGRGYTF.

This clonotype is called medium-sized based on its frequency. This chain connects TRBV12-3 or TRBV12-4 to TRBJ2-3; TCRdb lists TRBD2, though no DNA is available to test this call. There are 16 residues in the CDR3. The CDR3 sequence is CASSSPSGVTSDTQYF.

This clonotype is deemed medium-sized by its frequency. The rearrangement joins TRBV18 to TRBJ2-5; TCRdb's D call, TRBD1, is unchecked because there is no DNA. There are 13 residues in the CDR3. Germline assignment: CDR1 KGHSH and CDR2 LQKENI. CDR3 loop: CASYRGVQETQYF.

In terms of frequency, this clonotype is medium-sized. The rearrangement uses TRBV19 and TRBJ1-2; the TCRdb D gene call, TRBD1, has no DNA to confirm it. Germline V lookup: CDR1 LNHDA, CDR2 SQIVND (reference sequence). The CDR3 runs to 16 residues. The chain's CDR3 is CATAGDPPGANYGYTF. The whole variable domain, filled in from reference TRBV19 and TRBJ1-2, reads DGGITQSPKYLFRKEGQNVTLSCEQNLNHDAMYWYRQDPGQGLRLIYYSQIVNDFQKGDIAEGYSVSREKKESFPLTVTSAQKNPTAFYLCATAGDPPGANYGYTFGSGTRLTVV.

This chain joins TRBV7-6 and TRBJ2-2. CDR1 is SGHVS and CDR2 is FNYEAQ in the germline V gene. This CDR3 contains 15 residues. This chain's CDR3 is CASSLVQTNTGELFF.